The 2 T cell receptor beta chains presented below share a single source sample, sequenced in a study of blood T cells in healthy people across ages. Through a sample-barcoded 5' primer and a J-beta primer mix, a second PCR was run for roughly 6 to 11 cycles. One entry per CDR3 protein, called by TCRdb with MiXCR from the 5' RACE reads. The top ten clones hold around 30% of a sample with about 290,000 distinct CDR3 sequences, 25% to 30% of them seen once. Sequencing used blood. Every receptor here comes from a woman in her sixties or seventies in good health.

Here the CDR3 DNA reads TGTGCCAGCAGCTTAGTTAGGTCGTTAGGGGAGCTGTTTTTT. Translation gives CASSLVRSLGELFF. The chain carries TRBV7-2 and TRBJ2-2; unclear D gene. Germline V lookup: CDR1 SGHTA, CDR2 FQGNSA. Trimming cost V 1 base and J 8 bases, with 11 bases left between them. This CDR3 spans 14 amino acids.

The V and J genes are TRBV27 and TRBJ1-1; a possible D gene is TRBD1 (5 bases). This CDR3 has 15 residues. Deletions cut 0 bases from V and 0 bases from J, with 8 bases between. CDR1 is MNHEY, CDR2 SMNVEV, per germline (reference sequence). The CDR3 sequence: CASSLSGTVNTEAFF. The CDR3 region has the DNA TGTGCCAGCAGTTTATCGGGGACGGTGAACACTGAAGCTTTCTTT.